Shown below are 2 T cell receptor beta chains from a single sample sequenced in a study of T cell responses to AZD1222 COVID-19 vaccine. Generated by immunoSEQ multiplex PCR, the TCRdb table keeps only in-frame clones and is missing some. The data hold approximately 180,000 clones, with just over 85% observed a single time. Source: peripheral blood, taken on day 0 of AZD1222 vaccination. The receptors derive from an adult in good health.

This clone has only a few counts. The rearrangement joins TRBV7-6 to TRBJ2-7; TRBD1 might be the D (6 bases). V was pared by 6 bases and J by 5 bases, with 14 bases between. This CDR3 comprises 13 residues. From germline, CDR1 is SGHVS and CDR2 FNYEAQ. The CDR3 region is CASSPDKGDEQYF. DNA of the CDR3: TGTGCCAGCAGTCCTGACAAGGGGGACGAGCAGTACTTC.

The chain couples TRBV5-1 to TRBJ2-7; TRBD2 might be the D (6 bases). Trimming left V 0 bases short and J 5 bases short, with 18 bases between. Germline assignment: CDR1 SGHRS and CDR2 YFSETQ. This CDR3 region has 16 residues. The CDR3 nucleotides are TGCGCCAGCAGCTTGGCGGGGCGGGGTACGGGGGACGAGCAGTACTTC. It translates to CASSLAGRGTGDEQYF.